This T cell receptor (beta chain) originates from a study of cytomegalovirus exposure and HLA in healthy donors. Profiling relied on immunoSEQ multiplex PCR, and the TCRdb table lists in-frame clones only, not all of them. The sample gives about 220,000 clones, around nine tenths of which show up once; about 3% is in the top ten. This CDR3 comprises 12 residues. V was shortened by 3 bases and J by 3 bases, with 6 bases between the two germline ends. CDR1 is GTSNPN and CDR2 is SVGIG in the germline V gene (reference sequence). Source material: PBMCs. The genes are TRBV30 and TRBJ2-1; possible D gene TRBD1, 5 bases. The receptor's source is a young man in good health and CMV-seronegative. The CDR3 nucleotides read TGTGCCTGGAGGCAGGGCTACAATGAGCAGTTCTTC. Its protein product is CAWRQGYNEQFF.